This TCR beta chain emerged from a study of siplizumab effects on memory and regulatory T cells. Study results and caveats: The apparent diversity of naive T cells exceeded that of memory cells, and naive T cells seemed to make a major contribution to the alloresponse. Researchers could map only a minor fraction of alloreactive clones to unstimulated subsets.

To note about this clone: What it binds is not known.

Per-sample assaying covered roughly 10^5 TCR templates. The table came from immunoSEQ multiplex PCR; TCRdb's copy has only in-frame clones and leaves some out. The sample holds just over 60,000 clones; roughly 85% are singletons and the top ten take approximately 0.4%. The TCR originated in a human donor in good health. Sequencing was carried out using memory CD4+ T cells sorted from blood.

The CDR3 here is CASSIRHLDEQYF. The CDR3 nucleotides read TGTGCCAGCAGCATAAGACATCTGGACGAGCAGTACTTC. The rearrangement links TRBV7-7 to TRBJ2-7; D unresolved. Per the germline V gene, CDR1 is SSHAT and CDR2 is FNYEAQ (reference sequence). Trimming left V 5 bases short and J 5 bases short, with 13 bases between. The CDR3 extends over 13 amino acids.